This T cell receptor (beta chain) was identified during a study of T-cell memory formation after mild COVID-19. On the study more broadly: TCR clusters were mostly confined to one donor each. The study, taken as a whole, reports: Whereas later expanders leaned CD4+, clones contracting day 15 to 85 showed a balanced CD4/CD8 makeup.

Germline assignment: CDR1 SGHTA and CDR2 FQGNSA. With 3 bases removed from V and 1 base from J, the gap between germline ends came to 13 bases. CDR3 length equals 15 residues. To note about this clonotype: The antigen remains unidentified.

TCRdb re-called the 5' RACE reads with MiXCR, one entry per CDR3 protein. Here the sample spans some 120,000 distinct CDR3 sequences, roughly 15% being singletons. The V and J genes are TRBV7-2 and TRBJ2-7, with D possibly being TRBD1 or TRBD2 (5 bases each). The receptor was isolated from an adult woman who had mild COVID-19 (a few samples of this study predate the infection). Cell type and time point are not known. Material: PBMCs or a T cell subset sorted from them (not recorded which). CDR3 sequence reads: CASSLGPLKSYEQYF. In DNA, the CDR3 is TGTGCCAGCAGCTTGGGACCGCTGAAATCCTACGAGCAGTACTTC.